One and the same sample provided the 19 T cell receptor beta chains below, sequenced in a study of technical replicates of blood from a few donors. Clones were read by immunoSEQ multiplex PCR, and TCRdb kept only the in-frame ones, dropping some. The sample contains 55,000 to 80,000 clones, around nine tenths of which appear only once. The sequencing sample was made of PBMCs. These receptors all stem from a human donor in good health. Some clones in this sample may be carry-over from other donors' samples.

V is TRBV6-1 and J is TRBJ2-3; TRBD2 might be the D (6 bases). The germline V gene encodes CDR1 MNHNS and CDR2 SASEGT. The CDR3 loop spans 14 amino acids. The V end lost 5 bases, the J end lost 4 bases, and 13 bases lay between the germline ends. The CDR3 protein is CASSSRGGADTQYF. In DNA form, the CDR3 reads TGTGCCAGCAGTAGCCGGGGAGGCGCAGATACGCAGTATTTT.

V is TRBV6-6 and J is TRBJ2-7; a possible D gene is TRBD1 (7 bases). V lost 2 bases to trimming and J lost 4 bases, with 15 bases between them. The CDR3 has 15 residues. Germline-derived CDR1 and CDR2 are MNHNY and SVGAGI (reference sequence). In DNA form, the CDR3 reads TGTGCCAGCAGTTACGCGGGGCCAGGGGGGTACGAGCAGTACTTC. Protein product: CASSYAGPGGYEQYF.

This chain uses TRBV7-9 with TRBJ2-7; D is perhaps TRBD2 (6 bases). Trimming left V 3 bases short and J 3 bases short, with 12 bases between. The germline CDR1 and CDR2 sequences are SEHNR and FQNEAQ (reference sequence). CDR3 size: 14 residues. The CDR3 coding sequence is TGTGCCAGCAGCTTGGGCGGGGTTGGCTACGAGCAGTACTTC. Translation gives CASSLGGVGYEQYF.

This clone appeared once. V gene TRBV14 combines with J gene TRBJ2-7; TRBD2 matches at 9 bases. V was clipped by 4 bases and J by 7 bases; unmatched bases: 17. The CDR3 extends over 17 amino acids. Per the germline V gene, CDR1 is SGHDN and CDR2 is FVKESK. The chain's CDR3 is CASSPRSAGGSLGEQYF. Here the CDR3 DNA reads TGTGCCAGCAGCCCCCGATCAGCGGGAGGCAGCCTAGGGGAGCAGTACTTC.

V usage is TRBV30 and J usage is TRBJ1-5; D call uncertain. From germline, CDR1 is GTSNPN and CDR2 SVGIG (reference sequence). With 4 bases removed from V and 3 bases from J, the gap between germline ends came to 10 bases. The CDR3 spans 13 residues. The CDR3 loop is CAWNAGNNQPQHF. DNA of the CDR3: TGTGCCTGGAATGCGGGGAACAATCAGCCCCAGCATTTT.

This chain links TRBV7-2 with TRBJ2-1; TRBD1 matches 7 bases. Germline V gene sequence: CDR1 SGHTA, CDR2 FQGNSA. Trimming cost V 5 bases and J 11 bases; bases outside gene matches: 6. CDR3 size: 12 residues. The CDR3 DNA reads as TGTGCCAGCAGCGCCTGGACAGGCCAGCAGTTCTTC. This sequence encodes CASSAWTGQQFF.

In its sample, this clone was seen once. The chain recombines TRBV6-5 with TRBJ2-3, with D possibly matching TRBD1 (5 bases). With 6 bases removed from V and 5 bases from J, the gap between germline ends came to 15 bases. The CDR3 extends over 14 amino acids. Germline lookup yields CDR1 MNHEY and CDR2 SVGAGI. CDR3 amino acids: CASRRSSGKDTQYF. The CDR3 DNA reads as TGTGCCAGCAGACGTAGCTCAGGGAAAGATACGCAGTATTTT.

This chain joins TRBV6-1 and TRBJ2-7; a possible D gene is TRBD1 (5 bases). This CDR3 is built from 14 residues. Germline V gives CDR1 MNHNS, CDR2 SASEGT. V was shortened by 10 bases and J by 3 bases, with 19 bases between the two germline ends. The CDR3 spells CATLMGPFDYEQYF. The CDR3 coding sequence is TGTGCCACACTTATGGGGCCGTTTGACTACGAGCAGTACTTC.

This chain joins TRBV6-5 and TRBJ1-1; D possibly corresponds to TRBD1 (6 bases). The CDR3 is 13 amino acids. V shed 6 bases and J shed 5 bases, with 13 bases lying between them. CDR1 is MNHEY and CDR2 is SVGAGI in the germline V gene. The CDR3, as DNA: TGTGCCAGCAGGCCTACAGGGATTACTGAAGCTTTCTTT. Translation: CASRPTGITEAFF.

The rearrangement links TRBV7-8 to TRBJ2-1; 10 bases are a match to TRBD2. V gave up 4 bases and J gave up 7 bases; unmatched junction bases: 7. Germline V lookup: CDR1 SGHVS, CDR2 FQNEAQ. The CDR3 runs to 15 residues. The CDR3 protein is CASSSLAGAENEQFF. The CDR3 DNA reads TGTGCCAGCAGCTCCCTAGCGGGAGCCGAGAATGAGCAGTTCTTC.

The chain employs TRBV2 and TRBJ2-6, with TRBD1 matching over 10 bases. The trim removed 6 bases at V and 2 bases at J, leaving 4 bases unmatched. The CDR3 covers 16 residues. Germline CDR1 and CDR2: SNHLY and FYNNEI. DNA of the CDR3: TGTGCCAGCAGGCGGACAGGGGGGACTGGGGCCAACGTCCTGACTTTC. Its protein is CASRRTGGTGANVLTF.

The CDR3 sequence: CASSLAGQGVSKNIQYF. The CDR3 nucleotides are TGTGCCAGCAGCTTGGCGGGACAGGGGGTGTCCAAAAACATTCAGTACTTC. V and J are TRBV5-4 and TRBJ2-4; 11 bases align to TRBD1. Germline values: CDR1 SGHNT, CDR2 YYREEE (reference sequence). The J segment lost 2 bases and the V segment lost 0 bases, leaving 4 bases of the junction unmatched. The CDR3 length is 17 residues.

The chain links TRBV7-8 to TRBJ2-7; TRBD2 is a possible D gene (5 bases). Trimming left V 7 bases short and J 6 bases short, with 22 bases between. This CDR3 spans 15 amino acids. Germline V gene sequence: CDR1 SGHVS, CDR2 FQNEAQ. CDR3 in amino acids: CASTHRRQAGVEQYF. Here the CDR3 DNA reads TGTGCCAGCACTCATCGGAGGCAGGCCGGGGTCGAGCAGTACTTC.

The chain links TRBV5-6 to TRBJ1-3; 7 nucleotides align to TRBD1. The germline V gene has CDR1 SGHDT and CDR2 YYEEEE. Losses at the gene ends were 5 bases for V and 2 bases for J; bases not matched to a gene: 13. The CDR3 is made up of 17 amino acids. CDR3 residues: CASRGWDRNLAGNTIYF. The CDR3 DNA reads TGTGCCAGCAGGGGTTGGGACAGAAACCTAGCTGGAAACACCATATATTTT.

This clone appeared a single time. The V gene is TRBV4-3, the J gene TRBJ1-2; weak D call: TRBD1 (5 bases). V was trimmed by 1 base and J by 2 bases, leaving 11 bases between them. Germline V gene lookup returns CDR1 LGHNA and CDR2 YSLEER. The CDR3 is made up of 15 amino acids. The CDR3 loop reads CASSQVIGGNYGYTF. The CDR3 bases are TGCGCCAGCAGCCAAGTTATCGGGGGGAACTATGGCTACACCTTC.

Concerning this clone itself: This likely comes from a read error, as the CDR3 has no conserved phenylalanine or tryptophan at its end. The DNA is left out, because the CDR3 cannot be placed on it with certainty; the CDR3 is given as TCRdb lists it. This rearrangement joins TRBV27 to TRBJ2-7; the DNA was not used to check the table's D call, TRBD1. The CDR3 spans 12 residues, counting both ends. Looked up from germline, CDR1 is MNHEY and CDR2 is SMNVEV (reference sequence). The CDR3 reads CASSPRDRETML.

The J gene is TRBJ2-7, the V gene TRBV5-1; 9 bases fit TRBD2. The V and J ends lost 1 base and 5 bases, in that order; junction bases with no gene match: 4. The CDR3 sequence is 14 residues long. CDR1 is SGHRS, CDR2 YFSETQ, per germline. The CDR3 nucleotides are TGCGCCAGCAGCTTGAGGGCGGGAGGGCACGAGCAGTACTTC. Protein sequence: CASSLRAGGHEQYF.

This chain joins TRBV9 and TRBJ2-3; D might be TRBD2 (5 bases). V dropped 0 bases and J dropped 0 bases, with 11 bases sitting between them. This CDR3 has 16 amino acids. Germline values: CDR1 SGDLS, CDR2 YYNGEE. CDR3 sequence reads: CASSVGQRRSTDTQYF. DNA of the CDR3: TGTGCCAGCAGCGTAGGCCAGCGGAGAAGCACAGATACGCAGTATTTT.

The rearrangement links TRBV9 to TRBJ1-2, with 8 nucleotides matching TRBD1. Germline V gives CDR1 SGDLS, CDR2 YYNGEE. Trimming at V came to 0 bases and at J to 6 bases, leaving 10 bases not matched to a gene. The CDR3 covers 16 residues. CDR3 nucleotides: TGTGCCAGCAGCGTAGCCCCCGGGCAGGGGGCAGATGGCTACACCTTC. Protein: CASSVAPGQGADGYTF.